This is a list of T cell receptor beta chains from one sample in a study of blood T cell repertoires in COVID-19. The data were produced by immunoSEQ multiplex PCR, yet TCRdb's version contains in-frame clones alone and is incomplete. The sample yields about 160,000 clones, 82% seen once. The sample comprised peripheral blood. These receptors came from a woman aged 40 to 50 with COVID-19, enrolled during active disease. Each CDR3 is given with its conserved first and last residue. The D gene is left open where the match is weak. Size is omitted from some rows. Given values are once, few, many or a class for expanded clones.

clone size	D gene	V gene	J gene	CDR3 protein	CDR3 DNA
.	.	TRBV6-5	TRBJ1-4	CASSPGPENEKLFF	TGTGCCAGCAGTCCTGGGCCTGAAAATGAAAAACTGTTTTTT
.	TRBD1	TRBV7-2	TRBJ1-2	CASSLGSGQGYGYTF	TGTGCCAGCAGCTTAGGTTCGGGACAGGGTTATGGCTACACCTTC
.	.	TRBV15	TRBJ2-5	CATSREGSSGETQYF	TGTGCCACCAGCAGAGAAGGTAGCTCGGGAGAGACCCAGTACTTC
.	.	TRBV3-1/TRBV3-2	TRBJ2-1	CASTQRGAGVAYNEQFF	TGTGCCAGCACTCAAAGGGGGGCGGGAGTTGCCTACAATGAGCAGTTCTTC
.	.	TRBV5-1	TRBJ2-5	CASSSNGGHGETQYF	TGCGCCAGCAGCTCAAACGGGGGGCACGGAGAGACCCAGTACTTC
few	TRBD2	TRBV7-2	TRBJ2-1	CASTSRGGRVYEQFF	TGTGCCAGCACCTCCCGCGGCGGGAGAGTGTATGAGCAGTTCTTC
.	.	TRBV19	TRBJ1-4	CASSMIRETNEKLFF	TGTGCCAGTAGTATGATCCGGGAAACTAATGAAAAACTGTTTTTT
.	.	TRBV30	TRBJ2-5	CAWRLVAGTQYF	TGTGCCTGGAGGTTGGTCGCGGGGACCCAGTACTTC
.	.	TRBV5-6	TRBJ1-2	CASSSSGMSYGYTF	TGTGCCAGCAGCTCTTCAGGGATGAGCTATGGCTACACCTTC
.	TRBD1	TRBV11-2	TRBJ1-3	CASSSTGTGYQNTIYF	TGTGCCAGCAGCTCGACCGGGACAGGGTACCAGAACACCATATATTTT
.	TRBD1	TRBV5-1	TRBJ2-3	CASSFRGPTDTQYF	TGCGCCAGCAGCTTCAGGGGGCCCACAGATACGCAGTATTTT
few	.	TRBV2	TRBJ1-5	CASSERGQSNQPQHF	TGTGCCAGCAGTGAACGCGGACAGAGCAATCAGCCCCAGCATTTT
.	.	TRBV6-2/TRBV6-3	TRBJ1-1	CASSYLAEAFF	TGTGCCAGCAGTTATCTAGCTGAAGCTTTCTTT
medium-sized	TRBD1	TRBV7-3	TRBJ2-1	CASSTTGGTNEQFF	TGTGCCAGCAGCACGACAGGGGGGACCAATGAGCAGTTCTTC
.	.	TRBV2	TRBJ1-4	CASSSQTTTNEKLFF	TGTGCCAGCTCTTCACAGACAACAACTAATGAAAAACTGTTTTTT
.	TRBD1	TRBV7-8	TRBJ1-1	CASSSVPGQGLNTEAFF	TGTGCCAGCAGCTCTGTCCCGGGACAGGGTTTGAACACTGAAGCTTTCTTT
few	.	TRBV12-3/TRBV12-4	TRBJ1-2	CASSLYSQGYTF	TGTGCCAGCAGTTTATACTCCCAAGGCTACACCTTC